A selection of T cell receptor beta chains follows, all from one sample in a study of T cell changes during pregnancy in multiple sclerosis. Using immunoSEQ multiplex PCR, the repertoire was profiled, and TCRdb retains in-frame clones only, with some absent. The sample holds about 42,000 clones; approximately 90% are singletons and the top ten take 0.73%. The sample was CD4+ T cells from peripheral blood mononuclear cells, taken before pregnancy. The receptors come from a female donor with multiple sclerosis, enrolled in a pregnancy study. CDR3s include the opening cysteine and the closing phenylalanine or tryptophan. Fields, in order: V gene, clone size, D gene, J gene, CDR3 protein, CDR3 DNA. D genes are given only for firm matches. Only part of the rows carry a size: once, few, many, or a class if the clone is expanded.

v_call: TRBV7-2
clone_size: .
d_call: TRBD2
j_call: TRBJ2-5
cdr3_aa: CASSFGTSGGLLETQYF
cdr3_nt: TGTGCCAGCAGCTTCGGGACTAGCGGGGGGTTGTTGGAGACCCAGTACTTC

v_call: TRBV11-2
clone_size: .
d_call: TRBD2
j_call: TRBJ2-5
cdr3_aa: CASSFPSGGETQYF
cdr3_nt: TGTGCCAGCAGCTTTCCTAGCGGGGGTGAGACCCAGTACTTC

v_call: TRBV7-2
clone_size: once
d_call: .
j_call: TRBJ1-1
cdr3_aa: CASSHQGGAEAFF
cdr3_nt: TGTGCCAGCAGCCATCAGGGAGGGGCTGAAGCTTTCTTT

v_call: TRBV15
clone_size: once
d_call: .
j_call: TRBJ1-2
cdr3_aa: CATSRAGITMGYTF
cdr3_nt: TGTGCCACCAGCAGAGCAGGGATTACTATGGGCTACACCTTC

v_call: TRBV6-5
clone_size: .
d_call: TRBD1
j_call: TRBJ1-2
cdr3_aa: CASSSRTGAEGGYTF
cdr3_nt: TGTGCCAGCAGTTCGCGGACAGGGGCAGAGGGTGGCTACACCTTC

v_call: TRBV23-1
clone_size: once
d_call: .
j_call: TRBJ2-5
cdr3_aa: CASSHPSRETQYF
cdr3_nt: TGCGCCAGCAGTCACCCGTCGCGGGAGACCCAGTACTTC

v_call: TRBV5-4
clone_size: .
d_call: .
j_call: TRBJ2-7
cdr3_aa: CASSSGFAGARGAYEQYF
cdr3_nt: TGTGCCAGCAGTTCGGGGTTCGCGGGCGCCCGCGGCGCCTACGAGCAGTACTTC

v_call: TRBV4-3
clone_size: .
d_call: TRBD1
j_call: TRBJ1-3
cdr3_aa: CASSPRDRGTGNTIYF
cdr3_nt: TGCGCCAGCAGCCCCCGGGACAGGGGGACTGGAAACACCATATATTTT

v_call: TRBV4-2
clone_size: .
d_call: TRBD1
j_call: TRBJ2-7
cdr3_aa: CASSQDADRVSYEQYF
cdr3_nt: TGTGCCAGCAGCCAAGATGCGGACAGGGTCTCTTACGAGCAGTACTTC

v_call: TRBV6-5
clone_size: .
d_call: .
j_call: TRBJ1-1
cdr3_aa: CASSFRRGTEAFF
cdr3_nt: TGTGCCAGCAGTTTTCGACGGGGAACTGAAGCTTTCTTT

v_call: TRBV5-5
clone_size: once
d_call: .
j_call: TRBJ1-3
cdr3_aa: CASSSQTVSGNTIYF
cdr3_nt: TGTGCCAGCAGCTCTCAGACAGTCTCTGGAAACACCATATATTTT

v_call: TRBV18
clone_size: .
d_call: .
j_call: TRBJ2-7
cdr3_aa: CASSPSGEQYF
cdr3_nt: TGTGCCAGCTCACCATCGGGGGAGCAGTACTTC

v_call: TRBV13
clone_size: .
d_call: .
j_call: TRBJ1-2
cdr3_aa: CASSSERIRSSSTDSNYGYTF
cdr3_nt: TGTGCCAGCAGCTCCGAACGGATACGGTCCTCTTCCACCGACAGTAACTATGGCTACACCTTC

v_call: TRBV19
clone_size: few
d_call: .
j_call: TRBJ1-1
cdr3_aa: CASSPTVNTEAFF
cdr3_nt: TGTGCCAGTAGTCCCACAGTGAACACTGAAGCTTTCTTT

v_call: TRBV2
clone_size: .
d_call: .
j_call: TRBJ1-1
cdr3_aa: CASSWAGEGTEAFF
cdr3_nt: TGTGCCAGCAGTTGGGCGGGGGAGGGCACTGAAGCTTTCTTT

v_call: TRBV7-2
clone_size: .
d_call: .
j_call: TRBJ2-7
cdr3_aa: CASSLAAGANEQYF
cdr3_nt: TGTGCCAGCAGCTTAGCGGCGGGGGCGAACGAGCAGTACTTC

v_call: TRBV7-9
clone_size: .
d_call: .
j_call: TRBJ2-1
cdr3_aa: CASSLVAENEQFF
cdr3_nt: TGTGCCAGCAGCTTAGTAGCGGAGAATGAGCAGTTCTTC

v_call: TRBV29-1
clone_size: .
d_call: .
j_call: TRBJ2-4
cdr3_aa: CSVSRELAKNIQYF
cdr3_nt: TGCAGCGTATCCAGGGAACTAGCCAAAAACATTCAGTACTTC

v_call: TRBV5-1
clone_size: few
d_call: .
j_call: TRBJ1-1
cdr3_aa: CASSPTAKTGNTEAFF
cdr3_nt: TGCGCCAGCAGCCCCACCGCGAAAACAGGGAACACTGAAGCTTTCTTT

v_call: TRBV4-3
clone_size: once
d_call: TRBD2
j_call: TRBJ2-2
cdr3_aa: CASSHYGGSNTGELFF
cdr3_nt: TGCGCCAGCAGCCACTACGGGGGGTCGAACACCGGGGAGCTGTTTTTT

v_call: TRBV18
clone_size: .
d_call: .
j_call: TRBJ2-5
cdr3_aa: CASSPRGGETQYF
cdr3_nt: TGTGCCAGCTCACCACGTGGGGGGGAGACCCAGTACTTC

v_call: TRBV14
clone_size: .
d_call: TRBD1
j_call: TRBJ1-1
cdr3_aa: CASSPGQVEVTEAFF
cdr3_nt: TGTGCCAGCAGCCCGGGACAGGTGGAGGTGACTGAAGCTTTCTTT

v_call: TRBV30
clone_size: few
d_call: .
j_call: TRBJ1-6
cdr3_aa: CAAASDRNSPLHF
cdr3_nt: TGTGCGGCGGCGTCGGATCGTAATTCACCCCTCCACTTT

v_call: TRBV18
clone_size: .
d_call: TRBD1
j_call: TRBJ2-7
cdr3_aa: CASKYQQGAYPNTYEQYF
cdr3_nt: TGTGCCAGTAAATACCAACAGGGGGCTTACCCAAATACATACGAGCAGTACTTC

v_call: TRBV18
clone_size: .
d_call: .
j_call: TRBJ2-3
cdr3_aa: CASSPIATTDTQYF
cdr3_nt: TGTGCCAGCTCACCAATAGCTACCACAGATACGCAGTATTTT

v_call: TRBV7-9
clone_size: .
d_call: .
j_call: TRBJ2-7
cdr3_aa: CASSPTGSSYEQYF
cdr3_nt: TGTGCCAGCAGCCCCACCGGGAGCTCCTACGAGCAGTACTTC

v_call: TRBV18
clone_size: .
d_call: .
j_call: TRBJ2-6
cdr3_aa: CASSPVSGPLAGANVLTF
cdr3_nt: TGTGCCAGCTCACCAGTGTCAGGGCCTTTGGCTGGGGCCAACGTCCTGACTTTC

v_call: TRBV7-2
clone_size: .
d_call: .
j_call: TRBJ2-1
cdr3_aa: CASSYNKDSSMSRFF
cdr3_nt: TGTGCCAGCAGCTATAATAAGGACAGCTCAATGAGCCGGTTCTTC

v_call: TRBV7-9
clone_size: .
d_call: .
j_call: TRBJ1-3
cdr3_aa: CASSQRSRQGNTIYF
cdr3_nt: TGTGCCAGCAGCCAACGGTCCAGACAAGGAAACACCATATATTTT

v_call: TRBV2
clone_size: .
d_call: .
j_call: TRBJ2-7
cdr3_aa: CASSEADYLLLHEQYF
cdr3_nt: TGTGCCAGCAGTGAAGCCGACTACCTCCTCCTTCACGAGCAGTACTTC

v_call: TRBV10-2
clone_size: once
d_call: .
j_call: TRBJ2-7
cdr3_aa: CASSEPGGPSMGVQYF
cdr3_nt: TGCGCCAGCAGTGAACCGGGTGGCCCCTCCATGGGTGTGCAGTACTTC

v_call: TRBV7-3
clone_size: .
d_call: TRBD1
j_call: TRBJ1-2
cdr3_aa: CASSPRTGHYGYTF
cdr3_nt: TGTGCCAGCAGCCCCCGGACAGGACATTATGGCTACACCTTC

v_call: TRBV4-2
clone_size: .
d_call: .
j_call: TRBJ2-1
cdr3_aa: CASSLGHKGNEQFF
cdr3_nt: TGTGCCAGCAGCCTGGGACATAAAGGGAATGAGCAGTTCTTC

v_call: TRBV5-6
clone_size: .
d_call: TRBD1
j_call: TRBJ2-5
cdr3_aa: CASSGLPGQGQGETQYF
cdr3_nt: TGTGCCAGCAGCGGCCTCCCGGGACAGGGGCAGGGGGAGACCCAGTACTTC

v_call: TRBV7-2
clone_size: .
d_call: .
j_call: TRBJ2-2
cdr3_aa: CASSLRRIGELFF
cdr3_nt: TGTGCCAGCAGCTTACGGCGGATCGGGGAGCTGTTTTTT

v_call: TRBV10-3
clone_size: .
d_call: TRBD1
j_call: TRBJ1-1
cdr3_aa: CAIRAVQGVLNTEAFF
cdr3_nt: TGTGCCATCAGAGCCGTACAGGGGGTGTTGAACACTGAAGCTTTCTTT

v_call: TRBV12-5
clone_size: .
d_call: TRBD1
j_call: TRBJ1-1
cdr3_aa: CASGLVLQGLNTEAFF
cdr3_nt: TGTGCTAGTGGTTTGGTCCTACAGGGGTTAAACACTGAAGCTTTCTTT

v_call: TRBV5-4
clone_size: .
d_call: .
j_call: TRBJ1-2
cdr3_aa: CASSLSEPYGYTF
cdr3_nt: TGTGCCAGCAGCTTGTCGGAGCCTTATGGCTACACCTTC

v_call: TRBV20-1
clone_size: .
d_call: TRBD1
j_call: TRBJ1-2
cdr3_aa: CSGDRGHGYTF
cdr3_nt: TGCAGCGGGGACAGGGGGCATGGCTACACCTTC

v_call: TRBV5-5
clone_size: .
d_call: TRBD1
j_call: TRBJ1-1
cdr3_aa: CASSLRTGTEAFF
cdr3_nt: TGTGCCAGCAGCCTTCGGACAGGGACTGAAGCTTTCTTT

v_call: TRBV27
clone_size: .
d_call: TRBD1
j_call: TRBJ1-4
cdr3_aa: CASSRGQPNEKLFF
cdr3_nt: TGTGCCAGCAGTCGGGGACAGCCGAATGAAAAACTGTTTTTT

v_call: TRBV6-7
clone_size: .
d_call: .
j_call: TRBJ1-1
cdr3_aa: CASRRVSDTEAFF
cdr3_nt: TGTGCCAGCAGGAGGGTTTCGGACACTGAAGCTTTCTTT

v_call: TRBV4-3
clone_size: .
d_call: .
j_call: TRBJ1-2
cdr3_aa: CASSQLRDTANYGYTF
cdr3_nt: TGCGCCAGCAGCCAACTTCGGGACACTGCTAACTATGGCTACACCTTC

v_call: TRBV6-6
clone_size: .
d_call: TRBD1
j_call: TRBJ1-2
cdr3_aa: CASSFDRGGGYTF
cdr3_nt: TGTGCCAGCAGTTTTGACAGGGGAGGAGGCTACACCTTC

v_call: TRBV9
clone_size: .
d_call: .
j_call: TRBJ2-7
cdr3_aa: CASSPSTTSYEQYF
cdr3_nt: TGTGCCAGCAGCCCCTCGACTACATCCTACGAGCAGTACTTC

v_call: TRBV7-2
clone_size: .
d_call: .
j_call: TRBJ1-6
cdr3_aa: CASSLGSYNSPLHF
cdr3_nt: TGTGCCAGCAGCTTAGGGAGCTATAATTCACCCCTCCACTTT

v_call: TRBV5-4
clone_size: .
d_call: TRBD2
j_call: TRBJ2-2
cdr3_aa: CASSAGLAANTGELFF
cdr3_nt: TGTGCCAGCAGCGCCGGACTAGCTGCTAACACCGGGGAGCTGTTTTTT

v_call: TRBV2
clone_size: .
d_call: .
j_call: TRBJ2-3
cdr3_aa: CASSEAKGAQYF
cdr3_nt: TGTGCCAGCAGTGAAGCCAAGGGGGCGCAGTATTTT

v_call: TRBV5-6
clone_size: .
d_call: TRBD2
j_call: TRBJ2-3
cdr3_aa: CASSLVAGGPDTQYF
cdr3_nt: TGTGCCAGCAGCTTGGTAGCGGGGGGGCCAGATACGCAGTATTTT

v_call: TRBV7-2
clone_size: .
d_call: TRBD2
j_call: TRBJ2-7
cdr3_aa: CASSLDGGGRYEQYF
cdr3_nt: TGTGCCAGCAGCTTAGATGGCGGGGGTAGGTACGAGCAGTACTTC